The 28 T cell receptor beta chains below all came from one sample that was sequenced in a study of T cell repertoires in cytomegalovirus infection. No antigen is known for these receptors. TCRdb ran MiXCR on the reads and lists one entry per CDR3 protein. This table has some 560,000 distinct CDR3 sequences, around 40% appearing once. Here the sequenced sample was cultured PBMCs, taken from culture after CMV antigen stimulation. The receptors shown here come from a human donor in good health (CMV status not recorded). Some clones in this sample may be carry-over from other donors' samples.

The chain is built from TRBV7-9 and TRBJ1-6; maybe TRBD1 (5 bases). CDR1 is SEHNR, CDR2 FQNEAQ, per germline (reference sequence). V was trimmed by 8 bases and J by 9 bases, leaving 11 bases between them. The CDR3 is 12 amino acids. CDR3 sequence (DNA): TGTGCCAGCGCGGCGGGGGGTTCACCCCTCCACTTT. Protein sequence: CASAAGGSPLHF.

This clonotype showed up just a few times. The rearrangement links TRBV11-2 to TRBJ2-1; D might be TRBD1 or TRBD2, each matching 10 bases. The CDR3 loop spans 23 amino acids. CDR1 and CDR2 (germline): SGHAT, FQNNGV. Trimming took off 5 bases at V and 5 bases at J, with 40 bases between the two ends. CDR3 loop: CASSKPGQGRETWWLAGDNEQFF. For the CDR3, the DNA is TGTGCCAGCAGCAAGCCGGGACAGGGGAGGGAGACTTGGTGGCTAGCGGGAGACAATGAGCAGTTCTTC.

This chain uses TRBV5-4 with TRBJ2-1; D remains unclear. With 3 bases removed from V and 7 bases from J, the gap between germline ends came to 5 bases. Germline CDR1 is SGHNT and CDR2 is YYREEE (reference sequence). This CDR3 is built from 11 residues. This CDR3 is CASSSENEQFF. CDR3 in DNA: TGTGCCAGCAGCTCGGAAAATGAGCAGTTCTTC.

This clonotype turned up a few times. The J gene is TRBJ1-2, the V gene TRBV6-2 or TRBV6-3, with unresolved D. The V end lost 7 bases, the J end lost 8 bases, and 14 bases lay between the germline ends. The CDR3 has 12 amino acids. CDR1 and CDR2 (germline): MNHEY, SVGEGT. In nucleotides, the CDR3 is TGTGCCAGCACAGATTCACCGGCGGGCTACACCTTC. Its translation is CASTDSPAGYTF.

The gene calls are TRBV11-1 and TRBJ2-1, with TRBD2 identical over 9 bases. V lost 5 bases to trimming and J lost 3 bases; unmatched junction nucleotides: 17. The CDR3 length is 19 residues. CDR1 SGHAT and CDR2 FQDESV come from the germline V gene (reference sequence). The CDR3 spells CASSTPAGGNDNLYNEQFF. The CDR3 DNA reads TGTGCCAGCAGCACCCCGGCGGGGGGGAACGATAACCTCTACAATGAGCAGTTCTTC. Using reference TRBV11-1 and TRBJ2-1 for the parts outside the CDR3, the full variable domain is EAEVAQSPRYKITEKSQAVAFWCDPISGHATLYWYRQILGQGPELLVQFQDESVVDDSQLPKDRFSAERLKGVDSTLKIQPAELGDSAMYLCASSTPAGGNDNLYNEQFFGPGTRLTVL.

In its sample, this clonotype was seen a few times. V gene TRBV20-1 combines with J gene TRBJ2-1, with a possible D match to TRBD2 (7 bases). From germline, CDR1 is DFQATT and CDR2 SNEGSKA (reference sequence). The V end lost 5 bases, the J end lost 5 bases, and 16 bases lay between the germline ends. This CDR3 is 14 amino acids long. The DNA for the CDR3 is TGCAGTGCTCAGGCGGGGGCCCAAAACAATGAGCAGTTCTTC. As protein: CSAQAGAQNNEQFF.

The chain uses TRBV7-6 and TRBJ2-7; 8 bases align to TRBD1. The CDR3 totals 14 residues. Germline V gives CDR1 SGHVS, CDR2 FNYEAQ. V shed 4 bases and J 3 bases; nucleotides not matched to a gene: 5. The CDR3 bases are TGTGCCAGCAGCTCAGGACAGGGAGGCTACGAGCAGTACTTC. Its protein is CASSSGQGGYEQYF.

This clonotype has just a few counts. The CDR3 sequence: CASKGSTEAFF. The CDR3 nucleotides are TGTGCCAGCAAGGGTAGCACTGAAGCTTTCTTT. The chain uses TRBV7-9 and TRBJ1-1; D uncertain. The CDR3 length is 11 residues. Trimming pared 7 bases from V and 4 bases from J, leaving 7 bases between. The germline V gene has CDR1 SEHNR and CDR2 FQNEAQ (reference sequence).

The sample holds a few counts of this clonotype. The chain joins TRBV10-3 to TRBJ2-7, with TRBD2 matching over 10 bases. CDR1 and CDR2 from the germline V gene are ENHRY and SYGVKD. This CDR3 has 12 amino acids. The CDR3 DNA reads TGTGGAACGGGACTAGCGCTGGGGGAGCAGTACTTC. It specifies CGTGLALGEQYF.

This clonotype came up many times. This rearrangement joins TRBV7-2 to TRBJ2-1; TRBD1 matches at 9 bases. Germline assignment: CDR1 SGHTA and CDR2 FQGNSA. This CDR3 spans 13 amino acids. Unmatched junction bases numbered 4, after V lost 5 bases and J lost 8 bases. CDR3 in amino acids: CASSTTGGDEQFF. CDR3 sequence (DNA): TGTGCCAGCAGCACCACAGGGGGCGATGAGCAGTTCTTC. The full variable domain, rest sourced from reference TRBV7-2 and TRBJ2-1, is GAGVSQSPSNKVTEKGKDVELRCDPISGHTALYWYRQSLGQGLEFLIYFQGNSAPDKSGLPSDRFSAERTGGSVSTLTIQRTQQEDSAVYLCASSTTGGDEQFFGPGTRLTVL.

There are a few counts of this clonotype. Its ends do not fully match the called genes, so a read error is possible. The genes are TRBV7-8 and TRBJ1-1; 9 nucleotides match TRBD1. CDR1 is SGHVS and CDR2 is FQNEAQ in the germline V gene. The CDR3 is 12 amino acids. The CDR3 region has the DNA TGTGCCAGCAGCCTGGGACAGGGCTCGCGTCTCTTT. Amino acid sequence: CASSLGQGSRLF.

This clonotype appeared many times. This chain joins TRBV5-4 and TRBJ2-2; 7 nucleotides agree with TRBD2. The germline CDR1 and CDR2 sequences are SGHNT and YYREEE (reference sequence). The CDR3 loop spans 16 amino acids. The trim removed 3 bases at V and 1 base at J, leaving 6 bases unmatched. For the CDR3, the DNA is TGTGCCAGCAGCTGGGGGTGGACTAGGAACACCGGGGAGCTGTTTTTT. As protein: CASSWGWTRNTGELFF.

J is TRBJ1-2 and V is TRBV6-5, with D hard to call. V lost 8 bases and J 6 bases, leaving 16 bases between the germline ends. The CDR3 is 13 amino acids. Germline V gene lookup returns CDR1 MNHEY and CDR2 SVGAGI. This CDR3 is CASHFGMSDGYTF. The DNA of the CDR3 is TGTGCCAGCCACTTCGGGATGAGCGATGGCTACACCTTC.

The chain employs TRBV5-4 and TRBJ1-4; TRBD1 matches at 11 bases. Per germline, CDR1 SGHNT and CDR2 YYREEE (reference sequence). The CDR3 totals 15 residues. J was trimmed by 10 bases and V by 4 bases; bases with no gene match: 9. This chain's CDR3 is CASSVAGTGGRKLFF. CDR3 sequence (DNA): TGTGCCAGCAGCGTAGCCGGGACAGGGGGACGAAAACTGTTTTTT. The full variable domain, rest sourced from reference TRBV5-4 and TRBJ1-4, is ETGVTQSPTHLIKTRGQQVTLRCSSQSGHNTVSWYQQALGQGPQFIFQYYREEENGRGNFPPRFSGLQFPNYSSELNVNALELDDSALYLCASSVAGTGGRKLFFGSGTQLSVL.

The chain has TRBV7-2 and TRBJ2-7; possibly TRBD1 for D (6 bases). Between the trimmed V and J ends, which lost 5 bases and 0 bases, there was a span of 14 bases. Germline CDR1 reads SGHTA; CDR2 reads FQGNSA. This CDR3 has 15 residues. The CDR3 DNA reads as TGTGCCAGCAGCCTCGACAGGCCATCCTCCTACGAGCAGTACTTC. Residues: CASSLDRPSSYEQYF.

This clonotype was recorded many times. This chain joins TRBV7-2 and TRBJ2-1; perhaps TRBD2 as D (6 bases). With 1 base removed from V and 2 bases from J, the gap between germline ends came to 9 bases. Germline V gene data show CDR1 as SGHTA and CDR2 as FQGNSA. This CDR3 comprises 15 residues. CDR3 DNA sequence: TGTGCCAGCAGCTTAGGTTCTAGCGCCTACAATGAGCAGTTCTTC. Translating gives CASSLGSSAYNEQFF. The whole variable domain, remainder taken from reference TRBV7-2 and TRBJ2-1, is GAGVSQSPSNKVTEKGKDVELRCDPISGHTALYWYRQSLGQGLEFLIYFQGNSAPDKSGLPSDRFSAERTGGSVSTLTIQRTQQEDSAVYLCASSLGSSAYNEQFFGPGTRLTVL.

This clonotype was seen more than once but under ten times. The chain links TRBV12-3 or TRBV12-4 to TRBJ2-7; D might be TRBD2 (6 bases). The ends were cut back, 6 bases at V and 3 bases at J, with 9 bases in the middle. The CDR3 length is 12 residues. Written as DNA, the CDR3 is TGTGCCAGCAGCGGGGGTGGCTACGAGCAGTACTTC. This sequence encodes CASSGGGYEQYF.

The V call is TRBV5-6, the J call TRBJ2-7; D is unresolved. CDR1 and CDR2 from the germline V gene are SGHDT and YYEEEE. Trimming shortened V by 2 bases and J by 0 bases, and 9 bases separated the two germline ends. The CDR3 totals 14 residues. The CDR3 nucleotides are TGTGCCAGCAGCTTCCGGTATAGCTCCTACGAGCAGTACTTC. Translated: CASSFRYSSYEQYF. The whole variable domain, filled in from reference TRBV5-6 and TRBJ2-7, reads DAGVTQSPTHLIKTRGQQVTLRCSPKSGHDTVSWYQQALGQGPQFIFQYYEEEERQRGNFPDRFSGHQFPNYSSELNVNALLLGDSALYLCASSFRYSSYEQYFGPGTRLTVT.

The chain links TRBV6-8 to TRBJ2-1; TRBD2 matches at 13 bases. The CDR3 has 15 amino acids. Germline V gene data show CDR1 as MNHGY and CDR2 as SAAAGT. V shed 6 bases, J shed 7 bases, and the junction held 6 bases outside the gene matches. CDR3: CASSRGLAGRNEQFF. The CDR3 nucleotides are TGTGCCAGCAGCCGGGGACTAGCGGGAAGAAATGAGCAGTTCTTC.

This chain uses TRBV7-2 with TRBJ2-5; D is possibly TRBD2 (5 bases). Germline assignment: CDR1 SGHTA and CDR2 FQGNSA. Deletions cut 5 bases from V and 7 bases from J, with 11 bases between. The CDR3 spans 12 residues. CDR3 residues: CASSLLSGTQYF. In nucleotides, the CDR3 is TGTGCCAGCAGCCTCTTGAGCGGGACCCAGTACTTC.

This clonotype was counted once. CDR3 protein: CASSQITGGQEKLFF. As DNA, the CDR3 is TGCGCCAGCAGCCAAATCACAGGGGGCCAGGAAAAACTGTTTTTT. The rearrangement links TRBV4-1 to TRBJ1-4; 9 bases line up with TRBD1. Trimming at V came to 2 bases and at J to 8 bases, leaving 6 bases not matched to a gene. This CDR3 is built from 15 residues. CDR1 is MGHRA, CDR2 YSYEKL, per germline.

V gene TRBV7-9 combines with J gene TRBJ2-3; D is uncertain. The ends were cut back, 6 bases at V and 7 bases at J, with 11 bases in the middle. Germline CDR1 reads SEHNR; CDR2 reads FQNEAQ (reference sequence). The CDR3 has 12 amino acids. The CDR3 region has the DNA TGTGCCAGCAGTTGGACGGAAAATACGCAGTATTTT. It is translated as CASSWTENTQYF.

This clonotype was seen a handful of times. The chain is built from TRBV4-3 and TRBJ2-5; D perhaps matches TRBD1 (6 bases). Germline values: CDR1 LGHNA, CDR2 YSLEER. V shed 1 base and J shed 1 base, with 10 bases lying between them. The CDR3 runs 15 residues. CDR3 nucleotide sequence: TGCGCCAGCAGCCAAGTTGTAGGGGGCCAAGAGACCCAGTACTTC. This codes for CASSQVVGGQETQYF.

This clonotype has more than one count but fewer than ten. The chain joins TRBV27 to TRBJ2-7, with D maybe TRBD2 (5 bases). The length of the CDR3 is 17 residues. Germline CDR1 MNHEY, CDR2 SMNVEV (reference sequence). V was pared by 5 bases and J by 4 bases, with 24 bases between. This CDR3 reads CASSRGSPWSTTYEQYF. The CDR3 DNA reads TGTGCCAGCAGTCGAGGGTCCCCGTGGTCGACGACATACGAGCAGTACTTC.

The chain carries TRBV11-2 and TRBJ2-7, with 12 bases that match TRBD2. The germline V gene encodes CDR1 SGHAT and CDR2 FQNNGV. The V segment lost 5 bases and the J segment 6 bases; nucleotides outside the gene matches: 14. The CDR3 runs 17 residues. DNA of the CDR3: TGTGCCAGCAGCCCGGAGGGACTAGCGGGCACTTACGGCGAGCAGTACTTC. As protein: CASSPEGLAGTYGEQYF.

The chain recombines TRBV6-2 or TRBV6-3 with TRBJ1-5, with TRBD1 matching 9 bases. CDR1 and CDR2 (germline): MNHEY, SVGEGT. The CDR3 extends over 13 amino acids. Germline trimming cut 7 bases from V and 9 bases from J; bases unmatched to any gene: 7. In nucleotides, the CDR3 is TGTGCCAGCAACCACAGGGGGCCGGGGCCCCAGCATTTT. Translated: CASNHRGPGPQHF.

In this sample, this clonotype turned up a few times. The chain has TRBV6-6 and TRBJ2-1; TRBD1 is a possible D gene (6 bases). The CDR3 extends over 13 amino acids. The germline V and J ends were trimmed by 6 bases and 4 bases, with 10 bases remaining between them. The germline gives CDR1 MNHNY, CDR2 SVGAGI (reference sequence). CDR3 in amino acids: CASSFGQYNEQFF. CDR3 sequence (DNA): TGTGCCAGCAGCTTCGGACAGTACAATGAGCAGTTCTTC.

The chain carries TRBV7-2 and TRBJ2-7, with D possibly being TRBD2 (5 bases). The CDR3 is 14 residues long. V dropped 1 base and J dropped 6 bases, with 13 bases sitting between them. From germline, CDR1 is SGHTA and CDR2 FQGNSA. The CDR3 region is CASSLVGNSGEQYF. The CDR3 DNA follows: TGTGCCAGCAGCTTAGTCGGGAACTCTGGCGAGCAGTACTTC.